What follows is one T cell receptor (beta chain) and its context. This clone has at least ten counts. Its target antigen remains unknown. No qualities accompany the bases; no much larger clone lies one base away. The data originate from a study of PD-L1 blockade in urothelial cancer (dated by TCRdb to 2015 to 2018). Turning to the overall study: Every patient began therapy at some point between 2013 and 2015 and was given atezolizumab 1,200 mg intravenously every 3 weeks. About 10 patients achieved durable clinical benefit and fewer than 25 did not. Blood samples yielded a median of around 130,000 T cells and around 80,000 unique TCRs, with median clonality 0.080. An ECOG performance status of 0 or 1 was recorded for the patients, and 0 to 3 prior chemotherapy regimens had been received by the patients. Twenty-five of 29 patients were identified as males with urothelial cancer of bladder origin, and a prior smoking history was reported by 18 of 29 patients. The study, an exploratory multi-omic analysis, examined somatic, immune and clinical correlates of response to PD-L1 blockade with atezolizumab in urothelial cancer. Some 30 patients had pretreatment blood TCR-seq, around 25 had at least one posttreatment blood collection, and around 25 had tumor TCR-seq. Blood samples were analyzed 3 weeks after the start of treatment (second dose) and 6 weeks after the start of treatment. Pretreatment tumor samples, along with matched peripheral blood collected serially before and after atezolizumab treatment, underwent TCR sequencing. In the same patients who had TCR sequencing, pretreatment tumors also underwent whole exome sequencing and RNA sequencing. Durable clinical benefit was defined as a progression-free survival longer than 6 months, and TCR features were additionally tested against progression-free survival and overall survival.

What the work shows at the level of the full study, not this receptor alone: Because the sample size was small (n = 29) and many of the analyses were exploratory, the results are meant to be hypothesis-generating. A pretreatment peripheral blood TCR clonality below the median was linked to improved progression-free and overall survival. Greater expansion of tumor-associated TCR clones in peripheral blood 3 weeks after the start of treatment was observed in patients with durable benefit (n of about 22, p = 0.022).

Each PCR received spiked-in synthetic TCR analog templates so that absolute template abundance could be estimated from read counts. The immunoSEQ assay used bias-controlled V and J gene primers to amplify TCRbeta CDR3 regions from genomic DNA. Sequencing of rearranged TCRbeta segments was performed at approximately 20X coverage. Per the original workflow: Sequencing errors were corrected by clustering and CDR3s were annotated against IMGT to assign V, D and J genes. Downstream analyses used only productive TCRbeta rearrangements and left out out-of-frame or stop-codon sequences. Clonality was calculated as one minus the Shannon entropy normalized by the log of the number of unique productive sequences. Clones differing between time points or between blood and tumor were identified using Fisher's exact test with Benjamini-Hochberg correction, with an adjusted p below 0.01 applied as the threshold. Not all clones reach the TCRdb copy of this immuneACCESS table, which keeps in-frame sequences only. Checked studies attribute under half of the gap to unresolved V genes and leave the rest unexplained. That table supplies the V and J calls and clone size; D and trimming were determined from the DNA. Within this sample are some 110,000 clones, with approximately 90% of them counted one time only. The top ten clonotypes cover about 1.8% of the sample.

The germline V gene (reference sequence) yields LNHDA for CDR1 and SQIVND for CDR2. V loses 5 bases at its end and J loses 2 bases; junction bases beyond the gene matches: 6. The CDR3 covers 15 residues, taking in both the cysteine and the phenylalanine. Just CDR3 DNA is preserved here, 45 bases in frame from base 1. Explained via the paper, the time point label denotes: peripheral blood 6 weeks after treatment start. The cohort comprised more than 25 patients with locally advanced or metastatic urothelial carcinoma treated at Memorial Sloan Kettering on a trial protocol. Peripheral blood mononuclear cells were collected pretreatment and during treatment, with between 1 and 8 total time points per patient. The Qiagen DNeasy Blood extraction kit was used to purify genomic DNA from total PBMCs and tumor samples. PBMCs were collected pretreatment and during treatment and were isolated and stored as previously described.

This chain joins TRBV19 to TRBJ1-2; 9 bases in the middle match TRBD1. Source: PBMCs, taken around atezolizumab (anti-PD-L1) treatment. The TCR sequence derives from a man aged 60-69 years with urothelial cancer. The encoded CDR3 is CASSDPGTGNYGYTF. The sequenced DNA is TGTGCCAGTAGTGATCCCGGGACAGGGAACTATGGCTACACCTTC. The entire variable domain, with the stretches around the CDR3 drawn from the reference TRBV19 and TRBJ1-2 proteins, is DGGITQSPKYLFRKEGQNVTLSCEQNLNHDAMYWYRQDPGQGLRLIYYSQIVNDFQKGDIAEGYSVSREKKESFPLTVTSAQKNPTAFYLCASSDPGTGNYGYTFGSGTRLTVV.